This TCR beta chain stems from a study of OX40 agonist ivuxolimab in advanced cancers. Study information: Mean age approximately 59 years, range 23 to 79; approximately 80% male. Eligibility admitted prior anti-PD-1, anti-PD-L1 or anti-CTLA-4 therapy; about 42% had some.

Some clones are missing from TCRdb's copy, which holds only in-frame ones; the method was immunoSEQ multiplex PCR. The data hold roughly 76,000 clones, with over 75% observed a single time. V lost 2 bases to trimming and J lost 1 base; unmatched junction nucleotides: 0. CDR1 KGHSH and CDR2 LQKENI come from the germline V gene. This CDR3 region has 14 residues. This receptor was taken from an adult with an advanced solid tumor such as melanoma, head and neck, liver or kidney cancer. The gene calls are TRBV18 and TRBJ2-3; 7 bases agree with TRBD2. Sample: CD4+ or CD8+ T cells sorted from blood, taken in a trial of the OX40 agonist ivuxolimab. The CDR3 sequence: CASSPTSGTDTQYF. Here the CDR3 DNA reads TGTGCCAGCTCACCAACTAGCGGCACAGATACGCAGTATTTT.